The 25 T cell receptor beta chains given below trace back to one sample, sequenced in a study of T cell responses to AZD1222 COVID-19 vaccine. Some clones are missing from TCRdb's copy, which holds only in-frame ones; the method was immunoSEQ multiplex PCR. The sample carries some 80,000 clones, about 87% recorded once. Source: peripheral blood, taken 28 days after the second dose of the MenACWY control vaccine. The receptors derive from an adult who received the MenACWY meningococcal vaccine as a control.

The sample holds one count of this clone. The chain joins TRBV29-1 to TRBJ2-7; TRBD1 or TRBD2 may be the D gene (5 bases each). V was trimmed by 6 bases and J by 6 bases, leaving 15 bases between them. Germline V gene lookup returns CDR1 SQVTM and CDR2 ANQGSEA. The CDR3 has 12 residues. Here the CDR3 DNA reads TGCAGCGTCGCTGGGACGCGGGCCGAGCAGTACTTC. Residues: CSVAGTRAEQYF.

The chain combines TRBV5-1 with TRBJ2-5; D call uncertain. Germline V CDR1 and CDR2: SGHRS, YFSETQ. Trimming stripped 4 bases from V and 2 bases from J, with 15 bases between. There are 15 residues in the CDR3. CDR3 DNA: TGCGCCAGCAGCGACCCAGGTAACGGGCAAGAGACCCAGTACTTC. Translation gives CASSDPGNGQETQYF.

The chain combines TRBV6-6 with TRBJ2-4; TRBD2 might be the D (7 bases). Germline CDR1 is MNHNY and CDR2 is SVGAGI (reference sequence). V was cut by 7 bases and J by 8 bases, with 18 bases left in between. CDR3 size: 14 residues. The DNA of the CDR3 is TGTGCCAGCATGGGCGGGGGCGCCGCGGACATTCAGTACTTC. It specifies CASMGGGAADIQYF.

This sequence joins TRBV5-6 and TRBJ1-1; D possibly corresponds to TRBD1 (5 bases). This CDR3 has 12 residues. The ends were cut back, 0 bases at V and 10 bases at J, with 10 bases in the middle. Looked up from germline, CDR1 is SGHDT and CDR2 is YYEEEE. The CDR3 reads CASSLASGPAFF. The CDR3 region has the DNA TGTGCCAGCAGCTTGGCCTCAGGGCCAGCTTTCTTT.

This chain links TRBV7-9 with TRBJ1-2, with D possibly TRBD1 on 6 matching bases. CDR1 is SEHNR, CDR2 FQNEAQ, per germline (reference sequence). There are 15 residues in the CDR3. V gave up 5 bases and J gave up 0 bases, with 13 bases separating them. The CDR3 bases are TGTGCCAGCAGCCCCGGGGGGGCTTCTAACTATGGCTACACCTTC. This translates into CASSPGGASNYGYTF. Using reference TRBV7-9 and TRBJ1-2 for the parts outside the CDR3, the full variable domain is DTGVSQNPRHKITKRGQNVTFRCDPISEHNRLYWYRQTLGQGPEFLTYFQNEAQLEKSRLLSDRFSAERPKGSFSTLEIQRTEQGDSAMYLCASSPGGASNYGYTFGSGTRLTVV.

The V gene is TRBV4-2, the J gene TRBJ2-7; D remains ambiguous. Trimming removed 5 bases at V and 3 bases at J, with 11 bases between. Per the germline V gene, CDR1 is LGHNA and CDR2 is YNFKEQ. This CDR3 is built from 13 residues. The CDR3 sequence: CASSSSTGYEQYF. The CDR3 DNA is TGTGCCAGCAGCTCATCGACCGGCTACGAGCAGTACTTC.

The rearrangement joins TRBV5-8 to TRBJ2-5; tentatively, D is TRBD1 or TRBD2 (5 bases each). The CDR3 length is 15 residues. CDR1 SGHTS and CDR2 YDEGEE come from the germline V gene. V was trimmed by 0 bases and J by 10 bases, leaving 19 bases between them. CDR3 sequence: CASSLAAGTPEVQYF. In nucleotides, the CDR3 is TGTGCCAGCAGCTTGGCCGCAGGGACGCCAGAGGTCCAGTACTTC.

In its sample, this clone was seen once. This chain links TRBV12-3 or TRBV12-4 with TRBJ1-2, with D tentatively TRBD1 (5 bases). Trimming removed 3 bases at V and 8 bases at J, with 7 bases between. The CDR3 runs 11 residues. The CDR3 DNA follows: TGTGCCAGCAGTTTGAGGGACGGCTACACCTTC. Its translation is CASSLRDGYTF.

Only a few counts were recorded for this clone. This sequence joins TRBV6-1 and TRBJ1-2; the match to TRBD1 covers 7 bases. V trimming: 3 bases; J trimming: 3 bases; junction bases outside the gene matches: 19. The germline CDR1 and CDR2 sequences are MNHNS and SASEGT. The CDR3 length is 19 residues. CDR3 region: CASSDYWDRSSLWDYGYTF. DNA of the CDR3: TGTGCCAGCAGTGATTATTGGGACAGATCATCGCTCTGGGACTATGGCTACACCTTC.

This chain uses TRBV9 with TRBJ2-1; D unresolved. This CDR3 region has 16 residues. Germline V CDR1 and CDR2: SGDLS, YYNGEE. Between the trimmed V and J ends, which lost 0 bases and 0 bases, there was a span of 10 bases. The DNA for the CDR3 is TGTGCCAGCAGCGTAGAAGGCCGGAGCTCCTACAATGAGCAGTTCTTC. Its translation is CASSVEGRSSYNEQFF.

CDR3: CATSDPTSGGAHEQYF. The DNA for the CDR3 is TGTGCCACCAGTGACCCCACTAGCGGGGGGGCCCACGAGCAGTACTTC. The gene calls are TRBV24-1 and TRBJ2-7, with TRBD2 matching over 13 bases. V dropped 4 bases and J dropped 5; count of bases not matched to a gene: 7. The CDR3 runs to 16 residues. Germline lookup yields CDR1 KGHDR and CDR2 SFDVKD.

The chain joins TRBV12-3 or TRBV12-4 to TRBJ1-2; TRBD1 agrees at 7 bases. This CDR3 region has 12 residues. Losses at the gene ends were 6 bases for V and 4 bases for J; bases not matched to a gene: 2. CDR3 coding DNA: TGTGCCAGCAGCCAGGGGGTCTATGGCTACACCTTC. Its protein product is CASSQGVYGYTF.

The rearrangement links TRBV5-1 to TRBJ1-1, with 11 bases identical to TRBD1. Germline CDR1 reads SGHRS; CDR2 reads YFSETQ. Trimming took 3 bases from V and 5 from J; bases not matched to a gene: 0. The CDR3 runs to 13 residues. The CDR3: CASSWDRGTEAFF. CDR3 nucleotide sequence: TGCGCCAGCAGCTGGGACAGGGGGACTGAAGCTTTCTTT.

The CDR3, as DNA: TGTGCCAGCAGCCTCCCCAGGGACAGACGGAACTATGGCTACACCTTC. This encodes CASSLPRDRRNYGYTF. The J gene is TRBJ1-2, the V gene TRBV3-1 (or the pseudogene TRBV3-2); 7 nucleotides line up with TRBD1. Germline assignment: CDR1 LGHDT and CDR2 YNNKEL (reference sequence). The length of the CDR3 is 16 residues. With V trimmed by 4 bases and J by 2 bases, 10 bases remained unmatched.

This clone was seen only once. The J gene is TRBJ2-3, the V gene TRBV30, with 7 bases aligning to TRBD2. Trimming took 1 base from V and 4 from J; bases not matched to a gene: 5. The CDR3 runs 14 residues. Germline CDR1 is GTSNPN and CDR2 is SVGIG (reference sequence). The CDR3 sequence: CAWSARGFADTQYF. CDR3 DNA: TGTGCCTGGAGTGCGCGGGGGTTCGCAGATACGCAGTATTTT. Full variable domain (remainder filled in from reference TRBV30 and TRBJ2-3): SQTIHQWPATLVQPVGSPLSLECTVEGTSNPNLYWYRQAAGRGLQLLFYSVGIGQISSEVPQNLSASRPQDRQFILSSKKLLLSDSGFYLCAWSARGFADTQYFGPGTRLTVL.

The V gene is TRBV11-2, the J gene TRBJ2-1; TRBD2 aligns across 8 bases. V was pared by 5 bases and J by 2 bases, with 8 bases of the junction left unmatched. Per the germline V gene, CDR1 is SGHAT and CDR2 is FQNNGV. The CDR3 is 16 amino acids. The CDR3 nucleotides are TGTGCCAGCAGCCACCTGACGGGGGGGCCCTACAATGAGCAGTTCTTC. Translated: CASSHLTGGPYNEQFF.

The chain employs TRBV24-1 and TRBJ2-2; perhaps TRBD1 as D (6 bases). Trimming removed 4 bases at V and 7 bases at J, with 15 bases between. The CDR3 length is 15 residues. The germline V gene has CDR1 KGHDR and CDR2 SFDVKD. The CDR3 sequence: CATSEPGHRDGELFF. The DNA of the CDR3 is TGTGCCACCAGTGAACCGGGACACAGAGACGGGGAGCTGTTTTTT.

This chain links TRBV28 with TRBJ1-5, with TRBD1 matching over 8 bases. Germline V gene data show CDR1 as MDHEN and CDR2 as SYDVKM. The CDR3 is made up of 14 amino acids. V trimming: 6 bases; J trimming: 3 bases; junction bases outside the gene matches: 4. This CDR3 is CASRLTGANQPQHF. The DNA for the CDR3 is TGTGCCAGCAGGTTGACAGGGGCCAATCAGCCCCAGCATTTT.

The CDR3, as DNA: TGCGCCAGCAGGGAGGGGAAAAGTATCCACAATGAGCAGTTCTTC. Residues: CASREGKSIHNEQFF. The V gene is TRBV5-1, the J gene TRBJ2-1; possible D gene TRBD2, 6 bases. The V and J ends lost 5 bases and 5 bases respectively, with 17 bases between them. The CDR3 is 15 residues long. Per the germline V gene, CDR1 is SGHRS and CDR2 is YFSETQ. The whole variable domain, remainder taken from reference TRBV5-1 and TRBJ2-1, is KAGVTQTPRYLIKTRGQQVTLSCSPISGHRSVSWYQQTPGQGLQFLFEYFSETQRNKGNFPGRFSGRQFSNSRSEMNVSTLELGDSALYLCASREGKSIHNEQFFGPGTRLTVL.

The rearrangement joins TRBV7-8 to TRBJ1-2; 8 nucleotides align to TRBD1. J lost 4 bases, V lost 1 base, and 5 bases had no gene match. Germline V gene data show CDR1 as SGHVS and CDR2 as FQNEAQ. The CDR3 contains 15 residues. The CDR3 region has the DNA TGTGCCAGCAGCTTAGTGCCAGGGGGCTCCTATGGCTACACCTTC. It codes for CASSLVPGGSYGYTF.

The genes are TRBV15 and TRBJ2-3; no clear D gene. V dropped 0 bases and J dropped 4 bases, with 2 bases sitting between them. Germline lookup yields CDR1 LNHNV and CDR2 YYDKDF (reference sequence). The CDR3 consists of 12 residues. In DNA form, the CDR3 reads TGTGCCACCAGCAGAGATTCAGATACGCAGTATTTT. Translating gives CATSRDSDTQYF.

The chain carries TRBV2 and TRBJ2-2; a possible D gene is TRBD1 (5 bases). The CDR3 spans 15 residues. Germline V gives CDR1 SNHLY, CDR2 FYNNEI. V gave up 5 bases and J gave up 0 bases, with 10 bases separating them. This CDR3 is CASSRTPANTGELFF. CDR3 coding DNA: TGTGCCAGCAGTAGGACACCGGCGAACACCGGGGAGCTGTTTTTT.

The V and J genes are TRBV18 and TRBJ1-6, with a weak D call TRBD1 (5 bases). The CDR3 length is 16 residues. Germline V CDR1 and CDR2: KGHSH, LQKENI. V shed 3 bases and J shed 5 bases, with 14 bases lying between them. CDR3 nucleotides: TGTGCCAGCTCACCTACCCGGCAGGGCGATAATTCACCCCTCCACTTT. This encodes CASSPTRQGDNSPLHF.

CDR3: CASSYGAEFSGANVLTF. The CDR3 DNA sequence: TGTGCCAGCAGTTACGGCGCGGAGTTCTCTGGGGCCAACGTCCTGACTTTC. The chain is built from TRBV6-2 or TRBV6-3 and TRBJ2-6; the D is unclear. Germline CDR1 is MNHEY and CDR2 is SVGEGT. Trimming stripped 2 bases from V and 0 bases from J, with 11 bases between. This CDR3 region has 17 residues.

The chain employs TRBV5-1 and TRBJ2-2; 12 bases map to TRBD2. Germline CDR1 is SGHRS and CDR2 is YFSETQ. The CDR3 covers 17 residues. Trimming at V came to 5 bases and at J to 4 bases, leaving 9 bases not matched to a gene. The CDR3 DNA follows: TGCGCCAGCAGATCACTCCTAGCGGGGGGGACCACCGGGGAGCTGTTTTTT. Protein sequence: CASRSLLAGGTTGELFF.